This TCR beta chain was retrieved from a study of OX40 agonist ivuxolimab in advanced cancers. Across the whole study: The drug used for patients, ivuxolimab, was an agonistic anti-OX40 (CD134) antibody. One patient with hepatocellular carcinoma and two with cutaneous melanoma, three in all, had partial responses.

The data were produced by immunoSEQ multiplex PCR, yet TCRdb's version contains in-frame clones alone and is incomplete. The sample consists of about 52,000 clones, 85% to 95% of them appearing once. The CDR3 has 17 amino acids. Germline-derived CDR1 and CDR2 are SGHNT and YYREEE (reference sequence). V lost 0 bases, J lost 7 bases, and 12 bases stayed unmatched. It was autoimmune disease history or systemic immunosuppression that excluded patients. This sequence joins TRBV5-4 and TRBJ2-7; TRBD2 matches at 11 bases. The source is an adult with an advanced solid tumor such as melanoma, head and neck, liver or kidney cancer. Sequenced here: CD4+ or CD8+ T cells sorted from blood, sampled in a trial of the OX40 agonist ivuxolimab. CDR3 protein: CASSLGLAGGSTREQYF. The DNA for the CDR3 is TGTGCCAGCAGCTTGGGGCTAGCGGGAGGATCGACACGGGAGCAGTACTTC.